This T cell receptor (beta chain) emerged from a study of blood T cells in healthy people across ages. The wider study: Capturing about one barcoded beta molecule per two T cells was achieved by template switching.

Regarding the study as a whole: Strongly correlated with naive T cell percentage was TCR beta diversity. Age brought a roughly linear fall in TCR beta diversity measured per million T cells.

A word on this clonotype: Its specificity is not known.

J lost 8 bases, V lost 5 bases, and 8 bases had no gene match. The CDR3 length is 14 residues. Per germline, CDR1 MNHGY and CDR2 SAAAGT. The authors extracted at least 6 micrograms of total RNA per sample. Primers used in a second PCR of about 7 to 12 cycles were a sample-barcoded 5' primer and a J-beta primer mix. TCRdb reprocessed the 5' RACE reads with MiXCR, giving one entry per CDR3 protein. Of about 970,000 distinct CDR3 sequences in the sample, about 53% were seen once. The TCR was taken from a woman aged 55-69 years in good health. This sequence joins TRBV6-8 and TRBJ1-1; 10 positions match TRBD1. The material sequenced was blood. The CDR3 DNA follows: TGTGCCAGCAGTCGACAGGGGGCAGGGGGGGAAGCTTTCTTT. Translation: CASSRQGAGGEAFF.